This entry lists 17 T cell receptor beta chains sequenced from one sample in a study of T cell responses to AZD1222 COVID-19 vaccine. Only in-frame clones appear in the TCRdb table, and some are missing; sequencing was by immunoSEQ multiplex PCR. The sample includes about 110,000 clones, around nine tenths seen only once; the top ten take around 3.3%. The sample in question was peripheral blood, obtained on day 0 of MenACWY control vaccination. The receptors here all came from an adult in good health.

This sequence joins TRBV12-1 and TRBJ2-1; TRBD2, as called in the table, went unchecked against the DNA. TRBV12-1 is a documented pseudogene. The CDR3 totals 16 residues. The CDR3 loop reads CASSFGPARGGGGQFF. In DNA, the CDR3 is TGTGCCAGCAGCTTTGGACCGGCTAGGGGGGGAGGAGGGCAGTTCTTC.

J is TRBJ1-1 and V is TRBV7-2; D is perhaps TRBD1 (6 bases). Looked up from germline, CDR1 is SGHTA and CDR2 is FQGNSA. Trimming took 1 base from V and 5 from J, leaving 11 bases between them. The CDR3 is 14 residues long. CDR3 loop: CASSLDPTGTEAFF. The CDR3 DNA reads TGTGCCAGCAGCTTAGACCCCACAGGGACTGAAGCTTTCTTT. The whole variable domain, filled in from reference TRBV7-2 and TRBJ1-1, reads GAGVSQSPSNKVTEKGKDVELRCDPISGHTALYWYRQSLGQGLEFLIYFQGNSAPDKSGLPSDRFSAERTGGSVSTLTIQRTQQEDSAVYLCASSLDPTGTEAFFGQGTRLTVV.

This clone was counted only a few times. The V and J genes are TRBV7-3 and TRBJ2-7; TRBD1 aligns across 7 bases. The J segment lost 7 bases and the V segment lost 6 bases, leaving 6 bases of the junction unmatched. Germline V gives CDR1 SGHTA, CDR2 FQGTGA. The CDR3 extends over 12 amino acids. In nucleotides, the CDR3 is TGTGCCAGCAGTTCTCCAGGGGGTGAGCAGTACTTC. This codes for CASSSPGGEQYF. Based on the CDR3 plus reference TRBV7-3 and TRBJ2-7, the full variable domain is GAGVSQTPSNKVTEKGKYVELRCDPISGHTALYWYRQSLGQGPEFLIYFQGTGAADDSGLPNDRFFAVRPEGSVSTLKIQRTERGDSAVYLCASSSPGGEQYFGPGTRLTVT.

This chain joins TRBV10-1 and TRBJ2-7; 8 bases fit TRBD1. This CDR3 contains 15 residues. With 5 bases clipped from V and 1 base from J, the junction kept 7 bases outside the gene matches. The germline V gene encodes CDR1 WNHNN and CDR2 SYGVQD (reference sequence). CDR3 nucleotide sequence: TGCGCCAGCAGTCCATCGACAGGGGCTTCCTACGAGCAGTACTTC. Residues: CASSPSTGASYEQYF.

The chain joins TRBV2 to TRBJ1-1; 7 bases match TRBD1. This CDR3 has 14 amino acids. Germline V gene sequence: CDR1 SNHLY, CDR2 FYNNEI. Unmatched junction bases numbered 8, after V lost 10 bases and J lost 0 bases. CDR3 DNA sequence: TGTGCCACCAAGACAGGGTTCTTGAACACTGAAGCTTTCTTT. It yields the protein CATKTGFLNTEAFF.

In regard to this clone: Additional DNA sequences in this sample encode the identical CDR3. The rearrangement uses TRBV7-3 and TRBJ2-7; the match to TRBD2 covers 11 bases. The germline gives CDR1 SGHTA, CDR2 FQGTGA. The ends lost 5 bases at V and 0 bases at J; junction bases unmatched: 3. This CDR3 has 15 amino acids. The CDR3 region is CASSLGTSGSYEQYF. The CDR3 DNA sequence: TGTGCCAGCAGCCTGGGGACTAGCGGCTCCTACGAGCAGTACTTC.

The V and J genes are TRBV27 and TRBJ1-4, with TRBD1 matching over 10 bases. The CDR3 spans 14 residues. V lost 7 bases, J lost 10 bases, and 9 bases stayed unmatched. Germline V CDR1 and CDR2: MNHEY, SMNVEV (reference sequence). CDR3 sequence reads: CASTSGTGVGKLFF. The DNA for the CDR3 is TGTGCCAGCACCTCCGGGACAGGGGTAGGAAAACTGTTTTTT.

The chain uses TRBV4-3 and TRBJ2-1, with D unclear. There are 20 residues in the CDR3. Per the germline V gene, CDR1 is LGHNA and CDR2 is YSLEER. Trimming removed 0 bases from V and 2 bases from J, with 23 bases in between. CDR3 residues: CASSQDMAGPDPLAYNEQFF. In nucleotides, the CDR3 is TGCGCCAGCAGCCAAGATATGGCAGGCCCCGATCCCTTGGCCTACAATGAGCAGTTCTTC.

This clone has a single count. This chain joins TRBV10-1 and TRBJ2-3, with TRBD1 matching over 11 bases. There are 15 residues in the CDR3. The germline CDR1 and CDR2 sequences are WNHNN and SYGVQD (reference sequence). The junction had 7 bases not matched to a gene; V was cut back by 8 bases and J by 3 bases. The CDR3 loop reads CASGVGQGATDTQYF. The CDR3 coding sequence is TGCGCCAGCGGAGTCGGACAGGGGGCAACAGATACGCAGTATTTT.

This chain links TRBV29-1 with TRBJ2-7; D may correspond to TRBD1 or TRBD2 (6 bases each). The length of the CDR3 is 15 residues. V gave up 3 bases and J gave up 0 bases, with 15 bases separating them. The V gene's germline CDR1 is SQVTM and CDR2 ANQGSEA. DNA for the CDR3: TGCAGCGTTGAGTGGGGGGACACAACCTCCTACGAGCAGTACTTC. It encodes CSVEWGDTTSYEQYF.

A single count supports this clone. The rearrangement links TRBV9 to TRBJ2-2; 9 bases are shared with TRBD1. The CDR3 has 16 residues. Trimming removed 0 bases from V and 5 bases from J; junction bases left unmatched: 5. Germline-derived CDR1 and CDR2 are SGDLS and YYNGEE. The CDR3 bases are TGTGCCAGCAGCGTAGCCGGGACAGGGCGGACCGGGGAGCTGTTTTTT. Translating gives CASSVAGTGRTGELFF.

The chain is built from TRBV20-1 and TRBJ1-2, with a tentative D call TRBD1 (5 bases). This CDR3 comprises 11 residues. CDR1 and CDR2 from the germline V gene are DFQATT and SNEGSKA (reference sequence). Trimming shortened V by 8 bases and J by 8 bases, and 15 bases separated the two germline ends. CDR3 coding DNA: TGCAGTACCAAATATGGGGGGGGCTACACCTTC. Encoded protein: CSTKYGGGYTF.

The chain combines TRBV6-2 or TRBV6-3 with TRBJ1-2; D unresolved. There are 14 residues in the CDR3. Germline V lookup: CDR1 MNHEY, CDR2 SVGEGT. V lost 6 bases and J 0 bases, leaving 11 bases between the germline ends. The CDR3 DNA is TGTGCCAGCAGCTCTCTGATGACTAACTATGGCTACACCTTC. Protein: CASSSLMTNYGYTF.

J is TRBJ2-1 and V is TRBV30; D unresolved. This CDR3 region has 11 residues. The germline V gene encodes CDR1 GTSNPN and CDR2 SVGIG (reference sequence). V lost 2 bases, J lost 5 bases, and 4 bases lay in between. The CDR3 bases are TGTGCCTGGAGTCAAGACAATGAGCAGTTCTTC. Protein: CAWSQDNEQFF.

This chain joins TRBV7-8 and TRBJ1-5, with a weak D call TRBD1 (6 bases). V was cut by 5 bases and J by 3 bases, with 14 bases left in between. In germline, CDR1 is SGHVS, CDR2 FQNEAQ. This CDR3 comprises 15 residues. The CDR3 is CASSRFGGANQPQHF. The CDR3, as DNA: TGTGCCAGCAGCCGTTTCGGGGGGGCCAATCAGCCCCAGCATTTT.

This clone has just one count. V is TRBV18 and J is TRBJ1-1; D call uncertain. The CDR3 loop spans 15 amino acids. Germline loops: CDR1 KGHSH, CDR2 LQKENI. V lost 3 bases and J 0 bases, leaving 11 bases between the germline ends. For the CDR3, the DNA is TGTGCCAGCTCACCCGATCTAAGTATGAACACTGAAGCTTTCTTT. The encoded protein is CASSPDLSMNTEAFF.

The rearrangement joins TRBV19 to TRBJ2-3; D might be TRBD1 or TRBD2, each matching 6 bases. Germline CDR1 and CDR2: LNHDA and SQIVND (reference sequence). The germline V and J ends were trimmed by 5 bases and 4 bases, with 19 bases remaining between them. The CDR3 spans 16 residues. This CDR3 is CASSLDGGRVPDTQYF. Written as DNA, the CDR3 is TGTGCCAGTAGTCTGGATGGGGGGCGCGTCCCAGATACGCAGTATTTT.